These 13 T cell receptor beta chains share one sample of origin, sequenced in a study of CD8+CD57+ T cells in acquired aplastic anemia. In patients chosen for sequencing, flow cytometry had shown CD8+CD57+ cell expansion. The use of genomic DNA as template underpinned the TCR beta VDJ and CDR3 profiling. TCRdb itself ran the reads through MiXCR, one entry per CDR3 protein. The table includes 260,000 or so distinct CDR3 sequences, roughly half detected once. The specimen was sorted CD4+, CD8+, or CD8+CD57+ T cells (not recorded which) from PBMCs. All receptors derive from a human donor with aplastic anemia.

The rearrangement links TRBV27 to TRBJ1-4, with 8 bases identical to TRBD1. Per the germline V gene, CDR1 is MNHEY and CDR2 is SMNVEV (reference sequence). This CDR3 has 14 amino acids. The J segment lost 7 bases and the V segment lost 7 bases, leaving 8 bases of the junction unmatched. The CDR3 protein is CASIQDRVGEKLFF. CDR3 DNA sequence: TGTGCCAGCATTCAGGACAGGGTGGGTGAAAAACTGTTTTTT.

This clonotype was counted only a few times. The gene calls are TRBV28 and TRBJ1-1, with 8 bases identical to TRBD1. Germline V gene lookup returns CDR1 MDHEN and CDR2 SYDVKM. Trimming cost V 8 bases and J 6 bases; bases outside gene matches: 14. This CDR3 region has 15 residues. The CDR3 loop is CASRTFEGTGAEAFF. In DNA, the CDR3 is TGTGCCAGCCGTACCTTCGAAGGGACAGGTGCTGAAGCTTTCTTT.

The V call is TRBV20-1, the J call TRBJ2-1, with D perhaps given as TRBD1 or TRBD2 (5 bases each). Per the germline V gene, CDR1 is DFQATT and CDR2 is SNEGSKA (reference sequence). V shed 3 bases and J shed 8 bases, with 14 bases lying between them. The CDR3 runs to 13 residues. The CDR3 reads CSASSSLGHEQFF. The CDR3 nucleotides read TGCAGTGCTAGCTCTAGCCTGGGACATGAGCAGTTCTTC.

The V and J genes are TRBV29-1 and TRBJ1-5, with D possibly TRBD1 on 6 matching bases. This CDR3 contains 12 residues. The V end was cut by 8 bases, the J end by 7 bases, with 15 bases between. The germline V gene has CDR1 SQVTM and CDR2 ANQGSEA. This CDR3 is CSLQGLGQPQHF. CDR3 coding DNA: TGCAGCCTACAGGGACTGGGGCAGCCCCAGCATTTT.

On this clonotype: Since a much larger clone is just one base distant, this may be a read error. The chain joins TRBV7-9 to TRBJ1-1, with TRBD1 matching 9 bases. The CDR3 is made up of 14 amino acids. The V segment lost 5 bases and the J segment 5 bases; nucleotides outside the gene matches: 6. The V gene's germline CDR1 is SEHNR and CDR2 FQNEAQ (reference sequence). Here the CDR3 reads CASSESDRGTEAFF. The CDR3 nucleotides are TGTGCCAGCAGCGAGTCAGACAGGGGGACTGAAGCTTTCTTT.

J is TRBJ1-1 and V is TRBV29-1; the match to TRBD1 covers 12 bases. CDR1 and CDR2 from the germline V gene are SQVTM and ANQGSEA. The ends lost 8 bases at V and 0 bases at J; junction bases unmatched: 10. The CDR3 sequence is 16 residues long. The CDR3 sequence is CSSLRDRGLLNTEAFF. The CDR3 DNA sequence: TGCAGCAGTTTACGGGACAGGGGGCTTCTGAACACTGAAGCTTTCTTT.

V gene TRBV24-1 combines with J gene TRBJ1-5, with D unresolved. The CDR3 has 12 residues. Germline values: CDR1 KGHDR, CDR2 SFDVKD. V was clipped by 2 bases and J by 7 bases, with 5 bases between them. The CDR3 here is CATSDSGQPQHF. The CDR3 bases are TGTGCCACCAGTGATTCGGGACAGCCCCAGCATTTT.

A remark on this clonotype: The conserved final phenylalanine or tryptophan is absent from the CDR3, which likely points to a read error. The V gene is TRBV7-9, the J gene TRBJ2-7; D call uncertain. This CDR3 contains 12 residues. Germline V lookup: CDR1 SEHNR, CDR2 FQNEAQ (reference sequence). CDR3 nucleotides: TGTGCCAGCGGCTTAGCAGATTACGAGCAGTACCTC. Protein product: CASGLADYEQYL.

This clonotype was counted at least ten times. The CDR3 coding sequence is TGTGCCAGCAGCCCGTATACGCGGGGTGAAGCTTTCTTT. Amino acid sequence: CASSPYTRGEAFF. The genes are TRBV7-2 and TRBJ1-1; D unresolved. This CDR3 comprises 13 residues. Trimming removed 5 bases from V and 7 bases from J, with 14 bases in between. Germline CDR1 SGHTA, CDR2 FQGNSA.

In this sample, this clonotype turned up many times. This sequence joins TRBV6-2 or TRBV6-3 and TRBJ1-1; D uncertain. Germline CDR1 and CDR2: MNHEY and SVGEGT. The CDR3 runs 13 residues. V was shortened by 7 bases and J by 3 bases, with 12 bases between the two germline ends. The DNA of the CDR3 is TGTGCCAGCACAGTTGGGCTCCACACTGAAGCTTTCTTT. As protein: CASTVGLHTEAFF.

There are many counts of this clonotype. The J gene is TRBJ2-5, the V gene TRBV7-6; D may be TRBD2 (6 bases). The length of the CDR3 is 16 residues. The germline V gene has CDR1 SGHVS and CDR2 FNYEAQ. V was pared by 2 bases and J by 2 bases, with 15 bases between. The DNA of the CDR3 is TGTGCCAGCAGCTTATGGGGACTGAGGATACAAGAGACCCAGTACTTC. Translating it yields CASSLWGLRIQETQYF.

The table lists this clonotype with a few counts. The genes are TRBV9 and TRBJ1-5; D remains ambiguous. The germline CDR1 and CDR2 sequences are SGDLS and YYNGEE. The length of the CDR3 is 14 residues. Trimming shortened V by 4 bases and J by 7 bases, and 15 bases separated the two germline ends. The CDR3 coding sequence is TGTGCCAGCAGCCCTCGTGAGGTTAACCAGCCCCAGCATTTT. Translating gives CASSPREVNQPQHF.

This chain joins TRBV12-3 or TRBV12-4 and TRBJ1-5, with a possible D match to TRBD1 (6 bases). The ends were cut back, 6 bases at V and 6 bases at J, with 9 bases in the middle. The CDR3 runs to 12 residues. The chain's CDR3 is CASRVQGQPQHF. CDR3 sequence (DNA): TGTGCCAGCAGGGTACAGGGTCAGCCCCAGCATTTT.